This T cell receptor beta chain was observed in a study of blood T cell repertoires in COVID-19. Germline V gives CDR1 SQVTM, CDR2 ANQGSEA. Between the trimmed V and J ends, which lost 3 bases and 3 bases, there was a span of 14 bases. The CDR3 is 14 amino acids. Some clones are missing from TCRdb's copy, which holds only in-frame ones; the method was immunoSEQ multiplex PCR. The sample carries under 65,000 clones, about four fifths recorded once. The gene calls are TRBV29-1 and TRBJ1-2; D may be TRBD1 (6 bases). The specimen was peripheral blood. The sequence was collected from a woman aged 60-75 years with acute or convalescent COVID-19. The CDR3 DNA is TGCAGCGTTGACGCGCAGACAGGAGACTATGGCTACACCTTC. Translated: CSVDAQTGDYGYTF.